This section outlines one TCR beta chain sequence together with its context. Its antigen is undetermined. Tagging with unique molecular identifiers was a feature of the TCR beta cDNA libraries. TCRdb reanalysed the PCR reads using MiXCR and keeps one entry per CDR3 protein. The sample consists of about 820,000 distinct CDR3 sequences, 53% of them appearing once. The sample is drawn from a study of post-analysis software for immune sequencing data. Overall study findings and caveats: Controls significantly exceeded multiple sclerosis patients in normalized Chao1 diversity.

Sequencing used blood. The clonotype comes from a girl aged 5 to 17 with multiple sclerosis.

The CDR3 region has the DNA TGTGCCAGCAGTGTTGGTTCCCAGCCCCAGCATTTT. Residues: CASSVGSQPQHF. The chain combines TRBV25-1 with TRBJ1-5; D gene ambiguous. CDR1 is MGHDK and CDR2 is SYGVNS in the germline V gene. The CDR3 runs 12 residues. V was pared by 4 bases and J by 7 bases, with 8 bases between.